The rows below give T cell receptor beta chains drawn from one sample of a study of blood T cell repertoires in COVID-19. Repertoires were generated with immunoSEQ multiplex PCR, while TCRdb's copy carries only in-frame clones and drops some. Of roughly 80,000 clones in the sample, over 80% were seen once. The sample was peripheral blood. The receptors originated from a man in his 60s with active or convalescent COVID-19. Both conserved end residues are part of each CDR3. Each record gives: J gene, D gene, CDR3 length, V gene, clone size, CDR3 protein, CDR3 DNA. D genes are given only for firm matches. Some rows mark clone size as missing; the rest say once, few, many or name a class of expanded clone.

TRBJ2-2	TRBD1	15	TRBV27	NA	CASSPRQGLAGELFF	TGTGCCAGCAGTCCTCGACAGGGGCTGGCCGGGGAGCTGTTTTTT
TRBJ1-3	NA	14	TRBV7-2	once	CASSFDTAGNTIYF	TGTGCCAGCAGCTTTGACACCGCTGGAAACACCATATATTTT
TRBJ1-1	TRBD1	15	TRBV5-1	NA	CASSLGQGRDTEAFF	TGCGCCAGCAGCTTGGGACAGGGTCGGGACACTGAAGCTTTCTTT
TRBJ1-5	TRBD1	15	TRBV28	NA	CASSLGQGSNQPQHF	TGTGCCAGCAGTCTAGGACAGGGAAGCAATCAGCCCCAGCATTTT
TRBJ1-2	TRBD1	15	TRBV19	NA	CASSPQGGQGAGYTF	TGTGCCAGTAGTCCCCAGGGGGGACAGGGGGCTGGCTACACCTTC
TRBJ1-5	NA	17	TRBV27	NA	CASSSIPDSLAGQPQHF	TGTGCCAGCAGTTCTATCCCGGACAGCCTGGCGGGTCAGCCCCAGCATTTT
TRBJ1-1	NA	16	TRBV19	few	CASRGAGWGRNTEAFF	TGTGCCAGTAGAGGGGCGGGGTGGGGCAGGAACACTGAAGCTTTCTTT
TRBJ1-2	NA	16	TRBV4-3	NA	CASSQEPLEGSYGYTF	TGCGCCAGCAGCCAAGAGCCGCTAGAGGGAAGCTATGGCTACACCTTC
TRBJ1-2	NA	15	TRBV25-1	NA	CASSESGHQGYGYTF	TGTGCCAGCAGTGAATCCGGGCATCAGGGGTATGGCTACACCTTC
TRBJ1-2	TRBD1	13	TRBV24-1	NA	CATSDTGGYGYTF	TGTGCCACCAGTGATACAGGGGGCTATGGCTACACCTTC
TRBJ2-7	TRBD2	15	TRBV7-9	few	CASSSKRGAEDEQYF	TGTGCCAGCAGCTCCAAGCGGGGGGCCGAAGACGAGCAGTACTTC
TRBJ1-4	NA	13	TRBV2	NA	CASSGGFSEKLFF	TGTGCCAGCAGTGGAGGGTTTTCTGAAAAACTGTTTTTT
TRBJ2-3	NA	15	TRBV7-2	few	CASSLPAGSTDTQYF	TGTGCCAGCAGCTTACCAGCGGGTAGCACAGATACGCAGTATTTT
TRBJ1-2	TRBD1	14	TRBV27	NA	CASSFDWTGRSYTF	TGTGCCAGCAGTTTCGATTGGACAGGGCGGAGCTACACCTTC
TRBJ1-2	NA	15	TRBV6-2/TRBV6-3	NA	CASSYSRGSHYGYTF	TGTGCCAGCAGTTACTCCAGGGGCAGTCACTATGGCTACACCTTC
TRBJ1-5	TRBD1	21	TRBV12-5	NA	CASGLWGSTGTASLSNQPQHF	TGTGCTAGTGGTTTGTGGGGATCTACCGGGACAGCCTCTCTTAGCAATCAGCCCCAGCATTTT
TRBJ1-2	TRBD1	17	TRBV5-4	NA	CASSGTGGIFFNYGYTF	TGTGCCAGCAGCGGGACAGGGGGCATTTTTTTCAACTATGGCTACACCTTC
TRBJ2-2	NA	15	TRBV7-3	many	CASSPRFGEGGELFF	TGTGCCAGCAGCCCCCGTTTCGGGGAAGGCGGGGAGCTGTTTTTT
TRBJ1-1	TRBD1	14	TRBV7-3	NA	CASSLRDRNTEAFF	TGTGCCAGCAGCTTAAGGGACAGAAACACTGAAGCTTTCTTT
TRBJ2-2	TRBD1	17	TRBV7-6	once	CASSLRGQGPNTGELFF	TGTGCCAGCAGCTTAAGGGGACAGGGCCCGAACACCGGGGAGCTGTTTTTT
TRBJ1-1	TRBD1	14	TRBV5-4	NA	CASSTSGQGSEAFF	TGTGCCAGCAGCACTAGTGGACAGGGGAGTGAAGCTTTCTTT
TRBJ2-3	TRBD2	16	TRBV9	few	CASSLRLAGEYNTQYF	TGTGCCAGCAGCCTCCGACTAGCGGGGGAGTATAATACGCAGTATTTT
TRBJ1-4	NA	15	TRBV19	once	CASSTAGSTNEKLFF	TGTGCCAGTAGTACCGCAGGGTCTACTAATGAAAAACTGTTTTTT
TRBJ1-4	TRBD1	15	TRBV5-4	once	CASSSDPDRREKLFF	TGTGCCAGCAGCTCCGATCCGGACAGGCGCGAAAAACTGTTTTTT
TRBJ1-2	TRBD1	14	TRBV27	NA	CASSYYDRGSGYTF	TGTGCCAGCAGTTACTACGACAGGGGATCTGGCTACACCTTC
TRBJ2-3	TRBD2	16	TRBV11-2	NA	CASSRLAGVVWDTQYF	TGTGCCAGCAGCCGGCTAGCGGGGGTGGTGTGGGATACGCAGTATTTT
TRBJ2-1	TRBD2	17	TRBV9	NA	CASSPVPITGGLGEQFF	TGTGCCAGCAGCCCTGTACCGATAACGGGGGGGCTGGGTGAGCAGTTCTTC